This is a list of T cell receptor beta chains from one sample in a study of blood T cell repertoires in COVID-19. Measured with immunoSEQ multiplex PCR; TCRdb has only the in-frame clones, and not every one. Altogether over 250,000 clones are present, 85% being singletons, with the ten largest covering less than 15%. The sequencing input was peripheral blood. These receptors were taken from a human donor in a cohort sampled during active COVID-19. CDR3s include the opening cysteine and the closing phenylalanine or tryptophan. D genes are given only for firm matches. Only some rows state a clone size, as once, few, many or a class for expanded clones.

J	V	size	D	CDR3	DNA
TRBJ2-3	TRBV7-3	NA	TRBD2	CASSLTSGTRQTQYF	TGTGCCAGCAGCTTGACTAGCGGGACCCGTCAGACGCAGTATTTT
TRBJ1-6	TRBV6-6	NA	TRBD1	CASSLGQDNSPLHF	TGTGCCAGCAGCTTAGGACAGGATAATTCACCCCTCCACTTT
TRBJ2-3	TRBV27	NA	TRBD2	CASSLFTPSGSMDTQYF	TGTGCCAGCAGTTTATTCACCCCTAGCGGGAGTATGGATACGCAGTATTTT
TRBJ2-3	TRBV7-9	NA	TRBD2	CASSLLAGLGTDTQYF	TGTGCCAGCAGCTTACTAGCGGGTCTGGGGACAGATACGCAGTATTTT
TRBJ2-5	TRBV28	NA	TRBD2	CASSLIGAGVKETQYF	TGTGCCAGCAGTTTGATCGGGGCGGGGGTAAAAGAGACCCAGTACTTC
TRBJ2-1	TRBV30	NA	NA	CAWSPNGLPQFF	TGTGCCTGGAGTCCCAACGGACTACCGCAGTTCTTC
TRBJ1-3	TRBV29-1	NA	TRBD1	CSAGQGIAGNTIYF	TGCAGCGCCGGACAGGGGATCGCTGGAAACACCATATATTTT
TRBJ2-7	TRBV6-5	few	NA	CASSQRGYDEQYF	TGTGCCAGCAGTCAACGGGGGTACGACGAGCAGTACTTC
TRBJ2-1	TRBV2	NA	NA	CASSENPGGEQFF	TGTGCCAGCAGTGAAAATCCTGGCGGTGAGCAGTTCTTC
TRBJ2-7	TRBV4-2	NA	NA	CASSQDGVYEQYF	TGTGCCAGCAGCCAAGACGGGGTCTACGAGCAGTACTTC
TRBJ2-7	TRBV7-8	once	TRBD1	CASSSIRDRASYEQYF	TGTGCCAGCAGCTCAATCCGGGACAGGGCGTCCTACGAGCAGTACTTC
TRBJ1-4	TRBV10-3	NA	NA	CAISGQGNEKLFF	TGTGCCATCAGTGGGCAGGGTAATGAAAAACTGTTTTTT
TRBJ1-1	TRBV6-5	NA	TRBD1	CASSYLRTGRNEAFF	TGTGCCAGCAGTTACCTTAGGACAGGGCGAAATGAAGCTTTCTTT
TRBJ2-7	TRBV5-1	NA	TRBD1	CASSYGTATNYEQYF	TGCGCCAGCAGCTACGGGACAGCAACAAACTACGAGCAGTACTTC
TRBJ1-3	TRBV4-1	few	NA	CASSQDPGGSAGNTIYF	TGCGCCAGCAGCCAAGATCCTGGAGGGTCAGCTGGAAACACCATATATTTT
TRBJ1-5	TRBV18	few	NA	CASSPPGPYSNQPQHF	TGTGCCAGCTCACCACCCGGTCCGTATAGCAATCAGCCCCAGCATTTT
TRBJ1-2	TRBV19	NA	TRBD1	CASTLDRGPYYGYTF	TGTGCCAGTACCCTTGACAGGGGGCCTTACTATGGCTACACCTTC
TRBJ2-3	TRBV5-1	NA	TRBD1	CASSLGPRGRGDTQYF	TGCGCCAGTTCCCTTGGGCCCAGGGGGCGAGGAGATACGCAGTATTTT
TRBJ2-7	TRBV10-2	NA	NA	CASSERGKKGTPYEQYF	TGCGCCAGCAGTGAGAGGGGGAAGAAGGGGACCCCCTACGAGCAGTACTTC
TRBJ2-5	TRBV7-8	once	TRBD2	CASSLTGSGAQETQYF	TGTGCCAGCAGCTTAACCGGTAGCGGGGCACAAGAGACCCAGTACTTC
TRBJ2-7	TRBV5-1	NA	TRBD2	CASSLRTSGRVEQYF	TGCGCCAGCAGCCTCCGGACTAGCGGGAGGGTCGAGCAGTACTTC
TRBJ2-2	TRBV6-5	NA	TRBD2	CASSYTSGKTGELFF	TGTGCCAGCAGTTACACTAGCGGGAAAACCGGGGAGCTGTTTTTT
TRBJ2-3	TRBV13	NA	NA	CASSRSITDTQYF	TGTGCCAGCAGCCGCTCTATCACAGATACGCAGTATTTT
TRBJ2-2	TRBV7-9	NA	NA	CASSYSAGELFF	TGTGCCAGCAGCTACTCGGCCGGGGAGCTGTTTTTT
TRBJ1-2	TRBV19	NA	TRBD1	CASRPRQGYGYTF	TGTGCCAGTAGGCCAAGACAGGGCTATGGCTACACCTTC
TRBJ2-1	TRBV5-1	NA	NA	CASSLDGRTSYNEQFF	TGCGCCAGCAGCTTGGATGGGCGGACATCCTACAATGAGCAGTTCTTC
TRBJ2-3	TRBV9	NA	NA	CASSLTTDGTQYF	TGTGCCAGCAGCCTTACGACTGATGGTACGCAGTATTTT
TRBJ1-2	TRBV7-9	NA	NA	CASSLGQGYGYTF	TGTGCCAGCAGCTTAGGTCAGGGATACGGCTACACCTTC
TRBJ1-5	TRBV20-1	NA	NA	CSASEPGGNQPQHF	TGCAGTGCTAGTGAACCGGGAGGCAATCAGCCCCAGCATTTT
TRBJ2-5	TRBV11-2	NA	TRBD2	CASSPGGLAGVRETQYF	TGTGCCAGCAGCCCCGGGGGACTAGCGGGAGTTCGAGAGACCCAGTACTTC
TRBJ2-1	TRBV20-1	once	NA	CSARETGSQFF	TGCAGTGCTAGAGAAACAGGGTCGCAGTTCTTC
TRBJ1-5	TRBV29-1	NA	TRBD1	CSVGNRGGQPQHF	TGCAGCGTTGGGAACAGGGGAGGTCAGCCCCAGCATTTT
TRBJ2-3	TRBV3-1/TRBV3-2	NA	TRBD2	CASGLAGGLTDTQYF	TGTGCCAGCGGATTAGCGGGAGGGCTCACAGATACGCAGTATTTT
TRBJ1-2	TRBV6-6	NA	NA	CASTSGGTNYGYTF	TGTGCCAGCACTTCGGGGGGAACTAACTATGGCTACACCTTC
TRBJ1-6	TRBV6-5	once	TRBD1	CASILLTGVGSPLHF	TGTGCCAGCATTCTCCTAACAGGGGTCGGGTCACCCCTCCACTTT
TRBJ1-3	TRBV15	once	NA	CATSREIISGNTIYF	TGTGCCACCAGCAGAGAAATCATCTCTGGAAACACCATATATTTT
TRBJ2-2	TRBV20-1	NA	NA	CSASRTPEVRELFF	TGCAGTGCTAGTCGGACGCCGGAGGTGAGGGAGCTGTTTTTT